The present TCR beta chain was sequenced within a study of OX40 agonist ivuxolimab in advanced cancers. CDR1 and CDR2 from the germline V gene are SGHKS and YYEKEE (reference sequence). V was clipped by 4 bases and J by 10 bases, with 17 bases between them. The CDR3 has 14 residues. The investigators sampled blood at baseline, at cycle 4 day 1, and at cycle 7 day 1. Clones were sequenced by immunoSEQ multiplex PCR, and TCRdb holds only the in-frame ones, with some missing. The repertoire holds approximately 74,000 clones, with around 91% as singletons. The chain couples TRBV5-5 to TRBJ1-4; a possible D gene is TRBD1 (6 bases). The TCR was taken from an adult with an advanced solid tumor such as melanoma, head and neck, liver or kidney cancer. The specimen comprised CD4+ or CD8+ T cells sorted from blood, sampled in a trial of the OX40 agonist ivuxolimab. CDR3 bases: TGTGCCAGCAGCGCCGGGGGCGGTGGCGGAAAACTGTTTTTT. Its translation: CASSAGGGGGKLFF.